What follows is one T cell receptor beta chain and its context. Participants, 18 to 89 years old, spanned under 25 US areas. Cohort assignment relied on participant-reported clinical history. The data are from a study of blood T cell repertoires in COVID-19. CDR1 and CDR2 from the germline V gene are SSHAT and FNYEAQ (reference sequence). This CDR3 region has 13 residues. V lost 5 bases and J 1 base, leaving 8 bases between the germline ends. Only in-frame clones appear in the TCRdb table, and some are missing; sequencing was by immunoSEQ multiplex PCR. The sample lists approximately 300,000 clones, 90% to 95% occurring once.

Material: PBMCs or T cells enriched from blood (not recorded which). This rearrangement joins TRBV7-7 to TRBJ1-1; D possibly corresponds to TRBD1 (5 bases). The receptor was isolated from a woman between 25 and 40 years old who had been exposed to COVID-19. DNA of the CDR3: TGTGCCAGCAGCGCCGGACAGAACACTGAAGCTTTCTTT. Translated: CASSAGQNTEAFF.